This is a list of T cell receptor beta chains from one sample in a study of cytomegalovirus exposure and HLA in healthy donors. Produced via immunoSEQ multiplex PCR; TCRdb's table is partial and in-frame only. The sample includes about 130,000 clones, 75% to 85% of them seen just once. Sequences were obtained from PBMCs. Receptors were obtained from a man aged 45 to 65 in good health and CMV-seronegative. Each CDR3 is given with its conserved first and last residue. D genes are given only for firm matches. A clone size is listed for some rows: how often the clone was seen (once, few, many), or a class if it is expanded.

TRBD2	-	TRBV9	TRBJ2-3	TGTGCCAGCAGCGAGCGCCCCCCGGGACTAGCGGGGGATACGCAGTATTTT	CASSERPPGLAGDTQYF
TRBD1	-	TRBV19	TRBJ2-1	TGTGCCAGTAGTATCGGGACAGGGTCCTACAATGAGCAGTTCTTC	CASSIGTGSYNEQFF
-	-	TRBV6-6	TRBJ2-2	TGTGCCAGCAGTCAACAGGTTACGAACACCGGGGAGCTGTTTTTT	CASSQQVTNTGELFF
TRBD1	once	TRBV19	TRBJ2-7	TGTGCCAGTCGTCCCGGGACAGGGATCTACGAGCAGTACTTC	CASRPGTGIYEQYF
-	few	TRBV4-2	TRBJ1-2	TGTGCCAGCAGCCAAGAGGGGGGATTTGGCTACACCTTC	CASSQEGGFGYTF
-	-	TRBV27	TRBJ2-7	TGTGCCAGCAGCCCACGCGGCGGGGAGCAGTACTTC	CASSPRGGEQYF
-	once	TRBV5-5	TRBJ2-2	TGTGCCAGCAGCCCAGCTTGGACAGCCACCGGGGAGCTGTTTTTT	CASSPAWTATGELFF
-	-	TRBV7-9	TRBJ2-3	TGTGCCAGCAGCTCAACGGGGGTTAGTAGCACAGATACGCAGTATTTT	CASSSTGVSSTDTQYF
TRBD1	-	TRBV5-1	TRBJ2-4	TGCGCCAGCAGCCACCGGACAGGGGGTGTTTACATTCAGTACTTC	CASSHRTGGVYIQYF
-	-	TRBV7-9	TRBJ1-2	TGTGCCAGCAGCTTTCCGTACACGAACTATGGCTACACCTTC	CASSFPYTNYGYTF
-	few	TRBV12-5	TRBJ2-3	TGTGCTAGTGGTTTGGTCCGGGGTACGCAGTATTTT	CASGLVRGTQYF
TRBD2	-	TRBV5-1	TRBJ2-7	TGCGCCAGCAGCTTGGGCGGGGGGCCCTCCTACGAGCAGTACTTC	CASSLGGGPSYEQYF
TRBD1	-	TRBV11-2	TRBJ2-7	TGTGCCAGCAGCCCGAGACAGGGCGCGTTCTCCGAGCAGTACTTC	CASSPRQGAFSEQYF
TRBD2	once	TRBV30	TRBJ2-3	TGTGCCTGGAGTGCTAGCGGGGGGACCGATACGCAGTATTTT	CAWSASGGTDTQYF
-	-	TRBV10-1	TRBJ1-1	TGCGCCAGCAGTGAGTCGGAGGGGAGCACTGAAGCTTTCTTT	CASSESEGSTEAFF
TRBD2	few	TRBV6-4	TRBJ2-3	TGTGCCAGCAGTGAAGGTAGCGGGATGACAGATACGCAGTATTTT	CASSEGSGMTDTQYF
TRBD2	-	TRBV6-1	TRBJ2-5	TGTGCCAGCAGTGAAGATGGCGGGGGGGCTGGGGAGCAGTACTTC	CASSEDGGGAGEQYF
TRBD1	-	TRBV2	TRBJ1-6	TGTGCCAGCAGTCAACAGGGGGCGAGGAATTCACCCCTCCACTTT	CASSQQGARNSPLHF
-	-	TRBV30	TRBJ1-4	TGTGCCTGGGGTGAAGGGGGTAGGCGGGAAAAACTGTTTTTT	CAWGEGGRREKLFF
TRBD1	-	TRBV5-6	TRBJ2-4	TGTGCCAGCAGCCGAGGACAGGGAGCTCTATACATTCAGTACTTC	CASSRGQGALYIQYF
-	-	TRBV12-5	TRBJ2-2	TGTGCTAGTGGCCAAACGTTAGCCGGGGAGCTGTTTTTT	CASGQTLAGELFF
-	-	TRBV6-5	TRBJ1-2	TGTGCCAGCAGTTACGCCGGGGCAGGGGTAGAAGGCTACACCTTC	CASSYAGAGVEGYTF
-	-	TRBV27	TRBJ1-5	TGTGCCAGCAGTTTTATCAGGGGCGGACAGCCCCAGCATTTT	CASSFIRGGQPQHF
TRBD2	-	TRBV6-5	TRBJ2-2	TGTGCCAGCAGACTAGCGGGGGGTCTCACCGGGGAGCTGTTTTTT	CASRLAGGLTGELFF
TRBD1	-	TRBV13	TRBJ2-3	TGTGCCAGCAGCCACGGGACAGCCACAGATACGCAGTATTTT	CASSHGTATDTQYF
TRBD2	-	TRBV7-8	TRBJ2-5	TGTGCCAGCAGCCCACTGACTAGCGGGCGACAAGAGACCCAGTACTTC	CASSPLTSGRQETQYF
TRBD1	few	TRBV5-8	TRBJ1-4	TGTGCCAGCAGCTTGGGAGACAGGGGGCATGAAAAACTGTTTTTT	CASSLGDRGHEKLFF
-	once	TRBV6-5	TRBJ1-1	TGTGCCAGCAGTTTTGGCCAGAACACTGAAGCTTTCTTT	CASSFGQNTEAFF
-	few	TRBV6-6	TRBJ1-1	TGTGCCAGCAGCCGCGAGTACACTGAAGCTTTCTTT	CASSREYTEAFF
TRBD1	-	TRBV19	TRBJ1-2	TGTGCCAGTAGTATAGCAGGGGGCGAAGGCTACACCTTC	CASSIAGGEGYTF
-	-	TRBV9	TRBJ1-1	TGTGCCAGCAGCGTAGAAGGCAGGGCCACTGAAGTTTTCTTT	CASSVEGRATEVFF
TRBD1	-	TRBV4-3	TRBJ2-1	TGCGCCAGCAGCCCCGGGACAGGGGGATACAATGAGCAGTTCTTC	CASSPGTGGYNEQFF
-	-	TRBV12-5	TRBJ1-1	TGTGCTAGTGGTTTTCAGGGTAACATGAACACTGAAGCTTTCTTT	CASGFQGNMNTEAFF
-	-	TRBV4-2	TRBJ2-7	TGTGCCAGCAGCCAAGAGCTGCAGGGTGAGTACGAGCAGTACTTC	CASSQELQGEYEQYF
-	-	TRBV12-5	TRBJ2-7	TGTGCTAGTGGTTTGTTGGGAGTCTCCCTCTACGAGCAGTACTTC	CASGLLGVSLYEQYF
-	-	TRBV28	TRBJ2-1	TGTGCCAGCAGTGACACTAGGATTCTGTCCTACAATGAGCAGTTCTTC	CASSDTRILSYNEQFF
TRBD1	-	TRBV4-1	TRBJ1-6	TGCGCCAGCAGCCAAGTCGACAGGGGAAATTCACCCCTCCACTTT	CASSQVDRGNSPLHF
-	-	TRBV6-5	TRBJ1-3	TGTGCCAGCAGACCACAGGGACCTGGAAACACCATATATTTT	CASRPQGPGNTIYF
TRBD1	-	TRBV6-5	TRBJ1-5	TGTGCCAGCAGGGCCGGGACAGTCAATCAGCCCCAGCATTTT	CASRAGTVNQPQHF
-	-	TRBV15	TRBJ2-5	TGTGCCACCAGCAGAACTAGGGGGGGCCTAGAGACCCAGTACTTC	CATSRTRGGLETQYF
-	-	TRBV2	TRBJ2-3	TGTGCCAGCAATATCCAGGGGCCAGATACGCAGTATTTT	CASNIQGPDTQYF
TRBD1	-	TRBV15	TRBJ2-7	TGTGCCACCAGAGCGACAGGGCGCTCCTACGAGCAGTACTTC	CATRATGRSYEQYF
-	-	TRBV27	TRBJ1-6	TGTGCCAGCAGTTTCACAGGGTCCTATAATTCACCCCTCCACTTT	CASSFTGSYNSPLHF
TRBD1	-	TRBV19	TRBJ1-5	TGTGCCAGTAAAGAGACAGGGGGAGGAAGGGAGCCCCAGCATTTT	CASKETGGGREPQHF
TRBD2	once	TRBV7-9	TRBJ2-5	TGTGCCAGCAGCTTGAGTCAGAGCGGGGCGGAGACCCAGTACTTC	CASSLSQSGAETQYF
TRBD2	-	TRBV7-9	TRBJ2-3	TGTGCCAGCAGCGGAAGGGGGGGACTAGCGGTGGGTGATACGCAGTATTTT	CASSGRGGLAVGDTQYF
-	-	TRBV1	TRBJ2-1	TGCACCAGCAGCCAAGATGATTCTGGTAGCGGGACCTACAATGAGCAGTTCTTC	CTSSQDDSGSGTYNEQFF
-	-	TRBV19	TRBJ2-2	TGTGCCAGTAGTATTTCAACCGGGGAGCTGTTTTTT	CASSISTGELFF
-	few	TRBV9	TRBJ2-1	TGTGCCAGCAGCGCCGGGGTAAACAATGAGCAGTTCTTC	CASSAGVNNEQFF
-	-	TRBV28	TRBJ2-5	TGTGCCGCAGGCAGGGGGGCTACAGAGACCCAGTACTTC	CAAGRGATETQYF
TRBD1	-	TRBV5-5	TRBJ1-4	TGTGCCAGCAGCTCAAGGACAGGGCCCTTTAATGAAAAACTGTTTTTT	CASSSRTGPFNEKLFF
TRBD2	-	TRBV30	TRBJ2-3	TGTGCCTGGAGTACGGGGGGGACCGGAGATACGCAGTATTTT	CAWSTGGTGDTQYF
-	-	TRBV29-1	TRBJ2-7	TGCAGCGGGGGCAGGGGAGCCTACGAGCAGTACTTC	CSGGRGAYEQYF
TRBD1	-	TRBV30	TRBJ2-3	TGTGCCTGGAGTGGAGGACAGGGGCCAGATACGCAGTATTTT	CAWSGGQGPDTQYF
TRBD1	-	TRBV19	TRBJ1-2	TGTGCCAGGGACAGGGTTGGTGGCTACACCTTC	CARDRVGGYTF
TRBD1	once	TRBV2	TRBJ2-3	TGTGCCAGCCGTCCAACAGGGGATCGCGCAGATACGCAGTATTTT	CASRPTGDRADTQYF
-	-	TRBV7-4	TRBJ2-7	TGTGCCAGCAGGGGTTGGTATGGGCCGGTCGAGCAGTACTTC	CASRGWYGPVEQYF
TRBD1	-	TRBV2	TRBJ2-3	TGTGCCAGCAGCGGGACAGGGGGTCGGGGTACGCAGTATTTT	CASSGTGGRGTQYF
-	-	TRBV10-3	TRBJ1-5	TGTGCCACGTCCAGGAGGGATTATAGCAATCAGCCCCAGCATTTT	CATSRRDYSNQPQHF
TRBD1	-	TRBV7-9	TRBJ1-2	TGTGCCAGCAGCAAAACAGGGGATACCTATGGCTACACCTTC	CASSKTGDTYGYTF